The 17 T cell receptor beta chains given below trace back to one sample, sequenced in a study of patients and donors after allogeneic stem cell transplantation. In TCRdb, the RT-PCR reads were re-called with MiXCR into one record per CDR3 protein. The table lists over 65,000 distinct CDR3 sequences, around 27% of them singletons. Sequencing was performed on blood, either unsorted or a sorted T cell fraction (not recorded which). These receptors were taken from a human donor who was either an allogeneic HSCT recipient or a stem cell or donor lymphocyte infusion donor (not recorded which). It is not recorded whose cells these are; they may come from a transplant donor.

This chain joins TRBV5-1 and TRBJ1-2; D is uncertain. The CDR3 covers 14 residues. Trimming took off 4 bases at V and 5 bases at J, with 15 bases between the two ends. CDR1 is SGHRS and CDR2 is YFSETQ in the germline V gene. The chain's CDR3 is CASSGQGPSYGYTF. In nucleotides, the CDR3 is TGCGCCAGCAGCGGCCAAGGACCTTCTTATGGCTACACCTTC.

There are a few counts of this clonotype. The J gene is TRBJ1-4, the V gene TRBV6-5, with TRBD1 identical over 8 bases. Trimming at V came to 2 bases and at J to 8 bases, leaving 10 bases not matched to a gene. CDR1 and CDR2 (germline): MNHEY, SVGAGI. The CDR3 spans 16 residues. As DNA, the CDR3 is TGTGCCAGCAGTTACGATCAGGGGGCAGTTAGGGAAAAACTGTTTTTT. Protein: CASSYDQGAVREKLFF.

This clonotype has only a few counts. In DNA, the CDR3 is TGTGCCAGCAGTTACTACCTTCCCGGGGAGCTGTTTTTT. As protein: CASSYYLPGELFF. The rearrangement uses TRBV6-5 and TRBJ2-2; D not resolved. This CDR3 comprises 13 residues. Germline CDR1 reads MNHEY; CDR2 reads SVGAGI. The V gene lost 1 base and the J gene lost 6 bases, with 6 bases spanning the gap.

This clonotype was seen a handful of times. The chain combines TRBV12-3 or TRBV12-4 with TRBJ2-1, with 7 bases fitting TRBD2. The CDR3 runs 15 residues. With 5 bases clipped from V and 8 bases from J, the junction kept 12 bases outside the gene matches. Written as DNA, the CDR3 is TGTGCCAGCAGTCCGGGGAGGGTGCTGTCCCATGAGCAGTTCTTC. Its translation is CASSPGRVLSHEQFF.

This clonotype was counted a few times. V is TRBV20-1 and J is TRBJ1-1; D remains ambiguous. CDR1 is DFQATT, CDR2 SNEGSKA, per germline (reference sequence). The CDR3 has 13 residues. V was trimmed by 4 bases and J by 2 bases, leaving 11 bases between them. The CDR3 protein is CSATDTINTEAFF. Here the CDR3 DNA reads TGCAGTGCTACCGACACGATTAACACTGAAGCTTTCTTT.

The chain joins TRBV12-3 or TRBV12-4 to TRBJ1-4; D is possibly TRBD1 (6 bases). V shed 5 bases and J shed 2 bases, with 9 bases lying between them. The CDR3 covers 14 residues. The CDR3 coding sequence is TGTGCCAGCAGTCTGAGGGGGACTAATGAAAAACTGTTTTTT. This codes for CASSLRGTNEKLFF.

The rearrangement joins TRBV10-3 to TRBJ2-2; TRBD1 matches 9 bases. In germline, CDR1 is ENHRY, CDR2 SYGVKD. J gave up 4 bases and V 6 bases, and 3 bases lay outside the gene matches. The CDR3 is 14 amino acids. The CDR3 is CAISLDRGTGELFF. Written as DNA, the CDR3 is TGTGCCATCAGCCTGGACAGGGGCACCGGGGAGCTGTTTTTT.

Only a few counts were recorded for this clonotype. The CDR3: CSVDNRNGYGYTF. CDR3 nucleotide sequence: TGCAGTGTCGATAACAGGAACGGTTACGGCTACACCTTC. This chain links TRBV20-1 with TRBJ1-2, with a weak D call TRBD1 (5 bases). With 7 bases removed from V and 8 bases from J, the gap between germline ends came to 20 bases. The CDR3 has 13 residues. Per germline, CDR1 DFQATT and CDR2 SNEGSKA (reference sequence).

This clonotype was recorded a few times. The chain employs TRBV18 and TRBJ2-1; D is unclear. Germline V CDR1 and CDR2: KGHSH, LQKENI. The CDR3 runs to 11 residues. Deletions cut 3 bases from V and 8 bases from J, with 5 bases between. The CDR3 DNA is TGTGCCAGCTCACCTATGGATGAGCAGTTCTTC. Protein product: CASSPMDEQFF.

V usage is TRBV5-1 and J usage is TRBJ2-3, with TRBD2 matching over 14 bases. From germline, CDR1 is SGHRS and CDR2 YFSETQ. The trim removed 4 bases at V and 6 bases at J, leaving 7 bases unmatched. This CDR3 has 16 amino acids. Here the CDR3 reads CASSPGLAGVEDTQYF. The CDR3 nucleotides read TGCGCCAGCAGCCCGGGACTAGCGGGAGTTGAGGATACGCAGTATTTT.

The chain uses TRBV20-1 and TRBJ1-2; 8 nucleotides line up with TRBD1. Germline CDR1 is DFQATT and CDR2 is SNEGSKA (reference sequence). The ends lost 0 bases at V and 6 bases at J; junction bases unmatched: 9. The CDR3 extends over 15 amino acids. The DNA of the CDR3 is TGCAGTGCTAGAGATACCGGCAGGGGGCTTCATGGCTACACCTTC. Protein sequence: CSARDTGRGLHGYTF.

This clonotype was recorded a few times. The J gene is TRBJ1-1, the V gene TRBV12-3 or TRBV12-4; D remains ambiguous. The germline V and J ends were trimmed by 3 bases and 6 bases, with 8 bases remaining between them. The CDR3 extends over 12 amino acids. The CDR3 nucleotides read TGTGCCAGCAGTTTGTCCGTCGCTGAAGCTTTCTTT. This codes for CASSLSVAEAFF.

CDR3 sequence: CASSIQGTYQETQYF. Written as DNA, the CDR3 is TGTGCCAGTAGTATACAGGGGACCTACCAAGAGACCCAGTACTTC. This sequence joins TRBV19 and TRBJ2-5; D might be TRBD1 (6 bases). CDR1 is LNHDA and CDR2 is SQIVND in the germline V gene (reference sequence). This CDR3 is 15 amino acids long. Trimming shortened V by 2 bases and J by 0 bases, and 10 bases separated the two germline ends.

The gene calls are TRBV12-3 or TRBV12-4 and TRBJ1-3; no definite D call. CDR3 size: 13 residues. Trimming removed 7 bases from V and 0 bases from J, with 7 bases in between. The CDR3 DNA follows: TGTGCCAGCACCAAGAGCTCTGGAAACACCATATATTTT. Encoded protein: CASTKSSGNTIYF.

The chain combines TRBV2 with TRBJ2-3, with D hard to call. Germline V gene data show CDR1 as SNHLY and CDR2 as FYNNEI. This CDR3 region has 12 residues. Trimming removed 2 bases at V and 6 bases at J, with 6 bases between. In nucleotides, the CDR3 is TGTGCCAGCAGTGAACAAGCGGATACGCAGTATTTT. Amino acids: CASSEQADTQYF.

The V gene is TRBV5-1, the J gene TRBJ2-2; 7 bases are shared with TRBD2. Germline V gives CDR1 SGHRS, CDR2 YFSETQ. J was trimmed by 5 bases and V by 4 bases; bases with no gene match: 11. This CDR3 has 16 amino acids. Here the CDR3 reads CASSPTLWGGTGELFF. The CDR3, as DNA: TGCGCCAGCAGCCCGACACTCTGGGGAGGGACCGGGGAGCTGTTTTTT.

The V gene is TRBV7-6, the J gene TRBJ1-1; no clear D gene. There are 15 residues in the CDR3. Germline V gene sequence: CDR1 SGHVS, CDR2 FNYEAQ. The V gene lost 0 bases and the J gene lost 0 bases, with 8 bases spanning the gap. CDR3 region: CASSLAEGLNTEAFF. CDR3 in DNA: TGTGCCAGCAGCTTAGCCGAAGGTTTGAACACTGAAGCTTTCTTT.